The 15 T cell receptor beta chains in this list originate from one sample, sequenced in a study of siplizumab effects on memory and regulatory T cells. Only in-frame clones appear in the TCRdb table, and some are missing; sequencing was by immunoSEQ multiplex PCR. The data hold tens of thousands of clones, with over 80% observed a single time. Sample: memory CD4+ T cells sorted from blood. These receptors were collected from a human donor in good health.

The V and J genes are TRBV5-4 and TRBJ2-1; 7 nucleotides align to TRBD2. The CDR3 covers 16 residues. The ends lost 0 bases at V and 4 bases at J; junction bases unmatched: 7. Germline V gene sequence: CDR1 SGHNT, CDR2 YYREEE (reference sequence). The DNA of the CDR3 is TGTGCCAGCAGCTTGGTCGGGACTACCTCATACAATGAGCAGTTCTTC. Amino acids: CASSLVGTTSYNEQFF. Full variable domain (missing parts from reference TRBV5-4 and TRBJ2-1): ETGVTQSPTHLIKTRGQQVTLRCSSQSGHNTVSWYQQALGQGPQFIFQYYREEENGRGNFPPRFSGLQFPNYSSELNVNALELDDSALYLCASSLVGTTSYNEQFFGPGTRLTVL.

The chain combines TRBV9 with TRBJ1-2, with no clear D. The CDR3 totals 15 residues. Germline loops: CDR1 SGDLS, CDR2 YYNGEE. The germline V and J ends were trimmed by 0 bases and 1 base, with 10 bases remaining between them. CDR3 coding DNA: TGTGCCAGCAGCGTAGGGTCAGGTAATAACTATGGCTACACCTTC. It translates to CASSVGSGNNYGYTF.

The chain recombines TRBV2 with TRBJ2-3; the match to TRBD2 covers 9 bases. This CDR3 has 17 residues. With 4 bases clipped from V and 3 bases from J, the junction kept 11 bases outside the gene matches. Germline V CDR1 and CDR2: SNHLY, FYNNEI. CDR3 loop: CASSVLLSGSGTDTQYF. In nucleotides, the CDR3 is TGTGCCAGCAGTGTTCTCCTTAGCGGGAGTGGGACAGATACGCAGTATTTT.

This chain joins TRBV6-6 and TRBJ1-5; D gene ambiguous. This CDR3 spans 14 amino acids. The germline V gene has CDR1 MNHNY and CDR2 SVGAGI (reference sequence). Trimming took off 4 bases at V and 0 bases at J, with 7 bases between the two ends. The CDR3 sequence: CASSSGVSNQPQHF. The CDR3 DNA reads TGTGCCAGCAGTTCGGGTGTTAGCAATCAGCCCCAGCATTTT.

CDR3 DNA sequence: TGTGCCAGCATTGACCGCAATGAGCAGTTCTTC. Its translation: CASIDRNEQFF. The V and J genes are TRBV6-1 and TRBJ2-1; D is unresolved. The length of the CDR3 is 11 residues. Trimming removed 7 bases from V and 6 bases from J, with 7 bases in between. Germline loops: CDR1 MNHNS, CDR2 SASEGT.

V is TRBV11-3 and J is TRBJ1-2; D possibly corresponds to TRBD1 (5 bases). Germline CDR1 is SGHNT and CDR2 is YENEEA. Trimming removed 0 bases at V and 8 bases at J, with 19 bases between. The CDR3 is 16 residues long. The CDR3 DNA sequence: TGTGCCAGCAGCTTAGAGCAGGGTGCGTGGTTGAAGGGCTACACCTTC. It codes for CASSLEQGAWLKGYTF.

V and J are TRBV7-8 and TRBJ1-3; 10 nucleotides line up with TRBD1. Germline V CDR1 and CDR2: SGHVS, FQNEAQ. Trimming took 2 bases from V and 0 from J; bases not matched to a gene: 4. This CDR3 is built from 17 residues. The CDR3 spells CASSLRDRGLSGNTIYF. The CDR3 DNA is TGTGCCAGCAGCTTAAGGGACAGGGGCCTCTCTGGAAACACCATATATTTT. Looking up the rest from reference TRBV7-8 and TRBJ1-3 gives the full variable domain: GAGVSQSPRYKVAKRGQDVALRCDPISGHVSLFWYQQALGQGPEFLTYFQNEAQLDKSGLPSDRFFAERPEGSVSTLKIQRTQQEDSAVYLCASSLRDRGLSGNTIYFGEGSWLTVV.

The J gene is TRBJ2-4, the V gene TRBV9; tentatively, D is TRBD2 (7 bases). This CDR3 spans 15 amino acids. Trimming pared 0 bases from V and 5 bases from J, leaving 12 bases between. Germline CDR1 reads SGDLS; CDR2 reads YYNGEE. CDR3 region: CASSVATGRENIQYF. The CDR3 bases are TGTGCCAGCAGCGTAGCTACAGGGAGGGAAAACATTCAGTACTTC.

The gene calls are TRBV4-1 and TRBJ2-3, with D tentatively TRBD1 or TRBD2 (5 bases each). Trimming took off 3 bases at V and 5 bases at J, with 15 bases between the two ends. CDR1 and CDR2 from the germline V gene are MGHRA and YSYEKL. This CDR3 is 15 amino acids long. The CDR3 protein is CASSQGPGRVDTQYF. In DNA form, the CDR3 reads TGCGCCAGCAGCCAGGGCCCGGGGCGGGTAGATACGCAGTATTTT.

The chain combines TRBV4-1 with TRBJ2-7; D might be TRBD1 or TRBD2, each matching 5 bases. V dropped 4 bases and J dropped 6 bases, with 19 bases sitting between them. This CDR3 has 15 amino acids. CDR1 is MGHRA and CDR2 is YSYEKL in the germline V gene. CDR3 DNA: TGCGCCAGCAGCCTCGGCCCGGGGACCCCTGCCGAGCAGTACTTC. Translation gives CASSLGPGTPAEQYF.

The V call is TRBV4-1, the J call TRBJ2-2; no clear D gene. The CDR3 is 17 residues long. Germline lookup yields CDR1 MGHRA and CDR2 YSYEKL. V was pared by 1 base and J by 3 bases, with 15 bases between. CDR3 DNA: TGCGCCAGCAGCCAAGGGGGTAATAGCTGGGACACCGGGGAGCTGTTTTTT. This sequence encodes CASSQGGNSWDTGELFF.

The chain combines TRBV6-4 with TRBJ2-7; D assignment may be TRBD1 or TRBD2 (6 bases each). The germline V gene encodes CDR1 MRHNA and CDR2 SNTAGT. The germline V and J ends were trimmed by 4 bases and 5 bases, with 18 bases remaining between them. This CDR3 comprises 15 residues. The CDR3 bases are TGTGCCAGCAGTGCAGAGGGGGGCAGGGCCCACGAGCAGTACTTC. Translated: CASSAEGGRAHEQYF.

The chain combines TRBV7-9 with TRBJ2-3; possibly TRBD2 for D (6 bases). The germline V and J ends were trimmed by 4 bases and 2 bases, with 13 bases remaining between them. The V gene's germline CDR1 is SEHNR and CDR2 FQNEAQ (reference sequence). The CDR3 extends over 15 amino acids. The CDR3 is CASSSRLDNTDTQYF. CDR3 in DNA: TGTGCCAGCAGCTCCAGACTAGATAACACAGATACGCAGTATTTT.

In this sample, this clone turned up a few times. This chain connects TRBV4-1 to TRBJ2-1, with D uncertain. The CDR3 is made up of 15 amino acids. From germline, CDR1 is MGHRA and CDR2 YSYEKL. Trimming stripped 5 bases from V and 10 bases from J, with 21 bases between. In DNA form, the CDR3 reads TGCGCCAGCAGCGTAGTGAGTGTGTCCGTCGGGGAGCAGTTCTTC. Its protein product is CASSVVSVSVGEQFF.

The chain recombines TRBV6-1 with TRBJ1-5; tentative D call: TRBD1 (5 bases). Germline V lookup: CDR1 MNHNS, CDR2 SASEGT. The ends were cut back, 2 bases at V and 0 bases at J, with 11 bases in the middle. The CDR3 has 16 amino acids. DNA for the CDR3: TGTGCCAGCAGTGAATATCCAGGGAATAGCAATCAGCCCCAGCATTTT. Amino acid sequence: CASSEYPGNSNQPQHF.